The 21 T cell receptor beta chains in this list originate from one sample, sequenced in a study of blood T cell repertoires in COVID-19. Profiled with immunoSEQ multiplex PCR; TCRdb holds only in-frame clones, not every one. The data show 250,000 to 350,000 clones, with roughly 91% seen just once and under 0.95% held by the top ten. Material for sequencing was peripheral blood. The receptors were gathered from a man aged 30-40 years with acute or convalescent COVID-19.

The chain uses TRBV9 and TRBJ2-1, with 10 bases lining up with TRBD2. Germline V gene lookup returns CDR1 SGDLS and CDR2 YYNGEE. The CDR3 runs 18 residues. V lost 3 bases and J lost 1; bases outside the gene matches: 10. CDR3 amino acids: CASSARWVAGGSYNEQFF. The CDR3 DNA sequence: TGTGCCAGCAGCGCCCGGTGGGTAGCGGGGGGTTCCTACAATGAGCAGTTCTTC.

CDR3: CASSLATPGTGSPLHF. The CDR3, as DNA: TGTGCCAGCAGCTTAGCGACTCCGGGAACGGGGTCACCCCTCCACTTT. The J gene is TRBJ1-6, the V gene TRBV7-8; D is ambiguous. Between the trimmed V and J ends, which lost 0 bases and 10 bases, there was a span of 16 bases. The CDR3 totals 16 residues. Germline V gene sequence: CDR1 SGHVS, CDR2 FQNEAQ.

This chain links TRBV14 with TRBJ2-7; 7 bases are shared with TRBD2. With V trimmed by 4 bases and J by 6 bases, 9 bases remained unmatched. The CDR3 loop spans 14 amino acids. The V gene's germline CDR1 is SGHDN and CDR2 FVKESK. The DNA of the CDR3 is TGTGCCAGCAGCCCCAATCGACTAGCAGGCGAGCAGTACTTC. This translates into CASSPNRLAGEQYF.

V usage is TRBV5-4 and J usage is TRBJ1-1, with 8 bases identical to TRBD1. This CDR3 contains 15 residues. V gave up 1 base and J gave up 0 bases; unmatched junction bases: 2. Germline CDR1 is SGHNT and CDR2 is YYREEE (reference sequence). CDR3 sequence reads: CASSLQGALNTEAFF. The DNA for the CDR3 is TGTGCCAGCAGCTTGCAGGGGGCCTTGAACACTGAAGCTTTCTTT.

This chain uses TRBV7-6 with TRBJ2-7, with 14 bases fitting TRBD2. Germline loops: CDR1 SGHVS, CDR2 FNYEAQ. V trimming: 4 bases; J trimming: 6 bases; junction bases outside the gene matches: 5. The CDR3 is 15 residues long. The chain's CDR3 is CASSSGGTSGSEQYF. The CDR3 nucleotides read TGTGCCAGCAGCTCTGGGGGGACTAGCGGGAGCGAGCAGTACTTC.

This rearrangement joins TRBV6-5 to TRBJ1-5, with D perhaps matching TRBD1 (6 bases). Trimming took off 6 bases at V and 7 bases at J, with 16 bases between the two ends. The CDR3 spans 14 residues. Per germline, CDR1 MNHEY and CDR2 SVGAGI. DNA of the CDR3: TGTGCCAGCAGAGATACAGGGCGGGAGCAGCCCCAGCATTTT. This gives the protein CASRDTGREQPQHF.

The chain carries TRBV4-1 and TRBJ2-3; 9 nucleotides line up with TRBD2. From germline, CDR1 is MGHRA and CDR2 YSYEKL. The V and J ends lost 0 bases and 5 bases, in that order; junction bases with no gene match: 6. CDR3 length: 16 residues. The CDR3 loop is CASSQEKRGARDTQYF. The CDR3 DNA reads as TGCGCCAGCAGCCAAGAAAAGCGGGGGGCGAGAGATACGCAGTATTTT.

The chain recombines TRBV6-5 with TRBJ1-1; D is perhaps TRBD1 (6 bases). Germline CDR1 reads MNHEY; CDR2 reads SVGAGI. The CDR3 is 14 amino acids. Trimming removed 2 bases from V and 2 bases from J, with 9 bases in between. The CDR3 spells CASSYGQTNTEAFF. CDR3 nucleotide sequence: TGTGCCAGCAGTTACGGACAGACTAACACTGAAGCTTTCTTT.

The V and J genes are TRBV18 and TRBJ2-1, with 15 bases matching TRBD2. The CDR3 extends over 16 amino acids. The V and J ends lost 6 bases and 5 bases, in that order; junction bases with no gene match: 5. Germline assignment: CDR1 KGHSH and CDR2 LQKENI. This chain's CDR3 is CASSGLAGGWDNEQFF. CDR3 coding DNA: TGTGCCAGCTCGGGACTAGCGGGAGGTTGGGACAATGAGCAGTTCTTC.

On this clone itself: Other DNA sequences in this specimen translate into the identical CDR3. V usage is TRBV25-1 and J usage is TRBJ1-3, with TRBD1 identical over 7 bases. Germline V gene lookup returns CDR1 MGHDK and CDR2 SYGVNS. V was pared by 6 bases and J by 4 bases, with 9 bases of the junction left unmatched. CDR3 length: 15 amino acids. CDR3 region: CASSRPGGSGNTIYF. The CDR3, as DNA: TGTGCCAGCAGCAGACCAGGGGGATCGGGAAACACCATATATTTT.

The rearrangement uses TRBV7-2 and TRBJ2-7; TRBD1 matches 8 bases. V dropped 1 base and J dropped 3; count of bases not matched to a gene: 14. The germline CDR1 and CDR2 sequences are SGHTA and FQGNSA. This CDR3 contains 18 residues. The CDR3 bases are TGTGCCAGCAGCTTAGGTCCAGGGGGCCAACTCCGTTTCTACGAGCAGTACTTC. Translation gives CASSLGPGGQLRFYEQYF.

This sequence joins TRBV27 and TRBJ1-5; the D is unclear. Trimming stripped 0 bases from V and 7 bases from J, with 7 bases between. Per the germline V gene, CDR1 is MNHEY and CDR2 is SMNVEV (reference sequence). The CDR3 contains 13 residues. CDR3 loop: CASSLSEGQPQHF. CDR3 DNA sequence: TGTGCCAGCAGTTTATCAGAGGGACAGCCCCAGCATTTT.

The chain uses TRBV7-3 and TRBJ2-3; D is perhaps TRBD1 (6 bases). The CDR3 is 14 residues long. Looked up from germline, CDR1 is SGHTA and CDR2 is FQGTGA. The V end lost 2 bases, the J end lost 6 bases, and 12 bases lay between the germline ends. CDR3 sequence (DNA): TGTGCCAGCAGCTTACAGGGGTCGCCGGATACGCAGTATTTT. The encoded protein is CASSLQGSPDTQYF.

As concerns this clone: The junction departs from germline at one end; a sequencing error may be responsible. The chain couples TRBV4-1 to TRBJ1-2, with D tentatively TRBD1 (6 bases). This CDR3 is built from 12 residues. CDR1 is MGHRA and CDR2 is YSYEKL in the germline V gene. CDR3: CASSQAGQTIYF. The CDR3 DNA is TGCGCCAGCAGCCAAGCCGGACAGACTATTTACTTC.

The rearrangement uses TRBV7-9 and TRBJ1-4; no firm D call. The germline V gene encodes CDR1 SEHNR and CDR2 FQNEAQ (reference sequence). The CDR3 covers 15 residues. Trimming left V 0 bases short and J 8 bases short, with 13 bases between. CDR3 residues: CASSLASGNGEKLFF. In DNA form, the CDR3 reads TGTGCCAGCAGCTTAGCCTCCGGGAATGGGGAAAAACTGTTTTTT.

The CDR3 protein is CASSTSADTQYF. The CDR3 nucleotides read TGTGCCAGCAGTACTAGCGCAGATACGCAGTATTTT. This chain links TRBV27 with TRBJ2-3; TRBD2 matches 7 bases. Germline assignment: CDR1 MNHEY and CDR2 SMNVEV (reference sequence). V shed 5 bases and J 4 bases; nucleotides not matched to a gene: 0. The CDR3 sequence is 12 residues long.

The chain employs TRBV2 and TRBJ2-5; TRBD1 aligns across 8 bases. The junction had 9 bases not matched to a gene; V was cut back by 4 bases and J by 5 bases. Germline lookup yields CDR1 SNHLY and CDR2 FYNNEI. The CDR3 covers 15 residues. This CDR3 is CASSGQGASGETQYF. CDR3 DNA: TGTGCCAGCAGTGGGCAGGGGGCTTCGGGGGAGACCCAGTACTTC.

The chain couples TRBV5-8 to TRBJ2-2; TRBD2 matches 10 bases. Germline V gene lookup returns CDR1 SGHTS and CDR2 YDEGEE. The CDR3 is 15 amino acids. The V segment lost 5 bases and the J segment 7 bases; nucleotides outside the gene matches: 8. The CDR3 DNA reads TGTGCCAGCAGTCATACTAGCGGGATTCGCGGGGAGCTGTTTTTT. Translation: CASSHTSGIRGELFF.

The chain combines TRBV5-1 with TRBJ1-1; D is unclear. This CDR3 comprises 13 residues. CDR1 SGHRS and CDR2 YFSETQ come from the germline V gene. Trimming cost V 3 bases and J 1 base, with 7 bases left between them. CDR3 DNA sequence: TGCGCCAGCAGCTCCCCGGGGAACACTGAAGCTTTCTTT. Translated: CASSSPGNTEAFF.

This clone occurred a few times. The gene calls are TRBV19 and TRBJ1-2; a possible D gene is TRBD1 (6 bases). Trimming removed 6 bases at V and 2 bases at J, with 13 bases between. Germline CDR1 reads LNHDA; CDR2 reads SQIVND (reference sequence). This CDR3 spans 14 amino acids. The CDR3 sequence is CASRIQGSNYGYTF. Here the CDR3 DNA reads TGTGCCAGTAGGATACAGGGAAGCAACTATGGCTACACCTTC.

V is TRBV6-6 and J is TRBJ1-5; the D gene is possibly TRBD1 (6 bases). Germline loops: CDR1 MNHNY, CDR2 SVGAGI (reference sequence). The CDR3 is 16 amino acids. Trimming cost V 6 bases and J 0 bases, with 15 bases left between them. The CDR3 region is CASRAPEQGSNQPQHF. CDR3 sequence (DNA): TGTGCCAGCAGAGCCCCTGAACAGGGTAGCAATCAGCCCCAGCATTTT.